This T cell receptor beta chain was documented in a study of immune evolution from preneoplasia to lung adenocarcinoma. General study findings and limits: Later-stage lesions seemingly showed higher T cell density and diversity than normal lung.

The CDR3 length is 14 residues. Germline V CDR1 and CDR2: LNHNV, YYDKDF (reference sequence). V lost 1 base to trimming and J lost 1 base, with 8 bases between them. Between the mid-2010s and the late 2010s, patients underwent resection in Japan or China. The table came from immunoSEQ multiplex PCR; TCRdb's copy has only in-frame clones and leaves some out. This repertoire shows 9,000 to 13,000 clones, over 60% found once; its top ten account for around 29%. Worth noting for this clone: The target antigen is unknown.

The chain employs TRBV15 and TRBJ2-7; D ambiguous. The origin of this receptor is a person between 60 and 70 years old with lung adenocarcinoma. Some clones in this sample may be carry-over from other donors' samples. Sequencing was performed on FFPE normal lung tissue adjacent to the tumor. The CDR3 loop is CATSRGGASYEQYF. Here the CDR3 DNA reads TGTGCCACCAGCAGAGGCGGCGCTTCCTACGAGCAGTACTTC. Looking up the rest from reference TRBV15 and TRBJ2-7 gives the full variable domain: DAMVIQNPRYQVTQFGKPVTLSCSQTLNHNVMYWYQQKSSQAPKLLFHYYDKDFNNEADTPDNFQSRRPNTSFCFLDIRSPGLGDTAMYLCATSRGGASYEQYFGPGTRLTVT.